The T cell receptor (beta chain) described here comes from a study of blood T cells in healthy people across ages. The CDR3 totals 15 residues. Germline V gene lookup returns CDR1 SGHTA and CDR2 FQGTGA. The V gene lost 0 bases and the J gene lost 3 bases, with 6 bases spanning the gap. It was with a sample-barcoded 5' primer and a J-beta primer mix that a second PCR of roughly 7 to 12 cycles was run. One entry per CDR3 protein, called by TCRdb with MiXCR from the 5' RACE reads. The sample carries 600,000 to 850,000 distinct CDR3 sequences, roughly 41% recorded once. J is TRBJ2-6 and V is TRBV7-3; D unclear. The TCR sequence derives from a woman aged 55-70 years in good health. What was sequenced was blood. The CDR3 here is CASSLTGNGANVLTF. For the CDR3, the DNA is TGTGCCAGCAGCTTAACTGGAAATGGGGCCAACGTCCTGACTTTC.